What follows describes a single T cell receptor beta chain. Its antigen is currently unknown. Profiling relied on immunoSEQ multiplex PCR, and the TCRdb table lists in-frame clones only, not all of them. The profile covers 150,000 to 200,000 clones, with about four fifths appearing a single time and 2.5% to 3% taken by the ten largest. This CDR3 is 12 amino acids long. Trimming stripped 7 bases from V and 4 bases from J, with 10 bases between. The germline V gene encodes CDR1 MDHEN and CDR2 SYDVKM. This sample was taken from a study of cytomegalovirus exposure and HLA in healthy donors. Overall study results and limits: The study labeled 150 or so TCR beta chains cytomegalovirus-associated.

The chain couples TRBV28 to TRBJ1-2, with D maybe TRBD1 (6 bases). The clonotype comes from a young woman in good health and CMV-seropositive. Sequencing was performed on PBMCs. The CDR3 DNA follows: TGTGCCAGCAATACAGGGAGCTATGGCTACACCTTC. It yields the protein CASNTGSYGYTF.